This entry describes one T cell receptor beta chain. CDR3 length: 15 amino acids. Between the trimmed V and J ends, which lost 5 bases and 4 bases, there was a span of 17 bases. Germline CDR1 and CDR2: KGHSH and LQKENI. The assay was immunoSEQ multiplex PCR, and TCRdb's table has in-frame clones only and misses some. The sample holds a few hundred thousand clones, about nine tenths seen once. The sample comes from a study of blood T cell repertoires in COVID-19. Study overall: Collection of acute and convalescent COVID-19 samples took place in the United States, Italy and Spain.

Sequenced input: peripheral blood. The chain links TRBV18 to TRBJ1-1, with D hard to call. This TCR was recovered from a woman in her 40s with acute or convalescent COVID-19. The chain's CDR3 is CASSTKDSVVTEAFF. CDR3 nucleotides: TGTGCCAGCTCAACGAAGGACTCGGTGGTCACTGAAGCTTTCTTT.